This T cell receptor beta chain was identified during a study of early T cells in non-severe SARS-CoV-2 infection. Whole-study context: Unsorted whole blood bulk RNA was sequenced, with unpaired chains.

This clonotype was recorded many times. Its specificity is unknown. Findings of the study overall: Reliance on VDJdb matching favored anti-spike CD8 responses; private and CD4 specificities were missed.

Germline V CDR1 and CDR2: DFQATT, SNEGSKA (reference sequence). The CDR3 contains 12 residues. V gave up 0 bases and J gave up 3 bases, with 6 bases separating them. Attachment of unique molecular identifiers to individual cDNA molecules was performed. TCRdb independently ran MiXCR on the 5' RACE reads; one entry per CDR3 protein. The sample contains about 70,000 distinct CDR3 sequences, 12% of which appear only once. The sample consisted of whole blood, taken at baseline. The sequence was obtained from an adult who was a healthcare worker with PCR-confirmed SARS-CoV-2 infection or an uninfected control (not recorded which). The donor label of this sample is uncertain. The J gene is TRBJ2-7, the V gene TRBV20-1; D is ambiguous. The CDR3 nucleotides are TGCAGTGCTAGAGAGGCGGACTACGAGCAGTACTTC. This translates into CSAREADYEQYF.